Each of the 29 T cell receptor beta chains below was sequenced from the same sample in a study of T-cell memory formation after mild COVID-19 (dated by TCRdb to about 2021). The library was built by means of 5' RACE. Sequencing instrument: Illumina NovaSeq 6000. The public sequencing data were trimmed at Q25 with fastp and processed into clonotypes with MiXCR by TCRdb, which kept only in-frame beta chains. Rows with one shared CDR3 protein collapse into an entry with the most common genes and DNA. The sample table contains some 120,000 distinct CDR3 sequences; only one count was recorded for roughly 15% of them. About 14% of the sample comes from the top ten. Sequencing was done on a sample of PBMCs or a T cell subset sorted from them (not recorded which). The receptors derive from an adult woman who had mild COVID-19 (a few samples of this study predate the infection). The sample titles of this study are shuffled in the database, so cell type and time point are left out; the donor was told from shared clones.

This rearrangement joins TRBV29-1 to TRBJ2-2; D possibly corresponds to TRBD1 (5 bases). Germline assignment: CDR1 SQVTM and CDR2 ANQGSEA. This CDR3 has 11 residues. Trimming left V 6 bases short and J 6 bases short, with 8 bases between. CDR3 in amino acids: CSVQGPGELFF. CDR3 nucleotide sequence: TGCAGCGTCCAGGGCCCCGGGGAGCTGTTTTTT.

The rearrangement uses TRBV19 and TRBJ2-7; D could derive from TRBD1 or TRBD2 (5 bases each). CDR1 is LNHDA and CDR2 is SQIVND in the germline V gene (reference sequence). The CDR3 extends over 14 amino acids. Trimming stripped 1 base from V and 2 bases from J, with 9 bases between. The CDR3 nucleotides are TGTGCCAGTAGTATAGTCGGGGACGCCTACGAGCAGTACTTC. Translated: CASSIVGDAYEQYF.

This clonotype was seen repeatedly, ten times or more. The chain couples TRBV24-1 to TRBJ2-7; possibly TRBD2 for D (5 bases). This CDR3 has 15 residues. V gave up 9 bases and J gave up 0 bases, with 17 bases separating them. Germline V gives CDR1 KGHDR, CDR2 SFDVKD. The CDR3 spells CATPGEGRTSYEQYF. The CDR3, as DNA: TGTGCCACCCCCGGCGAGGGCCGAACCTCCTACGAGCAGTACTTC.

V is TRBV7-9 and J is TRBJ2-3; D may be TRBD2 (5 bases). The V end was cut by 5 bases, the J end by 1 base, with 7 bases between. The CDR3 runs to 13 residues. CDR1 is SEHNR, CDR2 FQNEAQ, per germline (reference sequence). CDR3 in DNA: TGTGCCAGCAGCGACGGGGGCACAGATACGCAGTATTTT. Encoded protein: CASSDGGTDTQYF.

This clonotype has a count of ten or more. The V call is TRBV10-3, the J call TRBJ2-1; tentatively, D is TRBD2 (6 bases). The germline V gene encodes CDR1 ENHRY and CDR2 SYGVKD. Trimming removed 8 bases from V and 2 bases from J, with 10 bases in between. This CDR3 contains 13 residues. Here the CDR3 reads CAIGGEAYNEQFF. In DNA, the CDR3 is TGTGCCATCGGCGGGGAAGCCTACAATGAGCAGTTCTTC.

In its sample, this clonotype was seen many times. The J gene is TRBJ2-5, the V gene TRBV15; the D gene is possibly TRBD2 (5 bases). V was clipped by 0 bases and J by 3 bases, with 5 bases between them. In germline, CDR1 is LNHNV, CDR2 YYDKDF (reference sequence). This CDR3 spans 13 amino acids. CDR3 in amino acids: CATSREGEETQYF. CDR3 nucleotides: TGTGCCACCAGCAGAGAGGGAGAAGAGACCCAGTACTTC.

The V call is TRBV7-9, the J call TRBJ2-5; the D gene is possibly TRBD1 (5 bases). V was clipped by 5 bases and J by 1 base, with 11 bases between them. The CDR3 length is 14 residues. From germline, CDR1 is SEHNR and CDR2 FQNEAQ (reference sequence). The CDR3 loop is CASSETEIQETQYF. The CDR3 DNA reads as TGTGCCAGCAGCGAGACAGAGATCCAAGAGACCCAGTACTTC. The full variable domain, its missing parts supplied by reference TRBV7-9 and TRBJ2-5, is DTGVSQNPRHKITKRGQNVTFRCDPISEHNRLYWYRQTLGQGPEFLTYFQNEAQLEKSRLLSDRFSAERPKGSFSTLEIQRTEQGDSAMYLCASSETEIQETQYFGPGTRLLVL.

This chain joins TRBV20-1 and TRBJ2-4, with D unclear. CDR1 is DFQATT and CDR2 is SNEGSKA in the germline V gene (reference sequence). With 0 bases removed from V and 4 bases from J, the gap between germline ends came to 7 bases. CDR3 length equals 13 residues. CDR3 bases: TGCAGTGCTAGAGACAAAGGGAAAAACATTCAGTACTTC. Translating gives CSARDKGKNIQYF.

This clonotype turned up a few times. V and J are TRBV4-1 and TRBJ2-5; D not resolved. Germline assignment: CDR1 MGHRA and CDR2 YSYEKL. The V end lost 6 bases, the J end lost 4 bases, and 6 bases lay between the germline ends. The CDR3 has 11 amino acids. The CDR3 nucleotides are TGCGCCAGCAGAGCTGCAGAGACCCAGTACTTC. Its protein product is CASRAAETQYF.

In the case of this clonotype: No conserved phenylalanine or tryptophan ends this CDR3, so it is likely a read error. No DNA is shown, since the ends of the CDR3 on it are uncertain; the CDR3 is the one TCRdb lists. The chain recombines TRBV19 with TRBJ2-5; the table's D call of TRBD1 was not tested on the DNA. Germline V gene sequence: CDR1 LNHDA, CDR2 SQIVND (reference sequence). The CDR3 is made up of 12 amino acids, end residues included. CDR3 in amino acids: CASSTTWGTRIV.

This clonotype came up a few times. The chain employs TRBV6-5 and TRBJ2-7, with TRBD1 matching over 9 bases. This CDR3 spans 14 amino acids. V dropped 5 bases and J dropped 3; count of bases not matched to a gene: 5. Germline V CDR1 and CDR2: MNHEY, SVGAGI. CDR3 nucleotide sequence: TGTGCCAGCAGTCAGACAGGGGGAGGCTACGAGCAGTACTTC. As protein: CASSQTGGGYEQYF.

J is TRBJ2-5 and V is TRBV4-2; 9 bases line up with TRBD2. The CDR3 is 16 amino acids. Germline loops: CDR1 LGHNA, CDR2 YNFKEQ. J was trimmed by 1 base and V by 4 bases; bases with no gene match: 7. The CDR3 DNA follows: TGTGCCAGCAGCCCCGGCGCGGGAGGGGGCCAAGAGACCCAGTACTTC. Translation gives CASSPGAGGGQETQYF.

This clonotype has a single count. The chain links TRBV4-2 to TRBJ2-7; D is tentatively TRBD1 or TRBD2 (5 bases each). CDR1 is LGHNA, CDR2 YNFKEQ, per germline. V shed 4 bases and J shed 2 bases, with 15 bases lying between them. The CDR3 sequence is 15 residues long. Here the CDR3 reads CASSRGDRPPYEQYF. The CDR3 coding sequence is TGTGCCAGCAGCCGAGGGGACCGGCCCCCCTACGAGCAGTACTTC.

CDR3 in DNA: TGTGCCAGCAGCTTAACTAAGGGGGCGGCCACTGAAGCTTTCTTT. This sequence encodes CASSLTKGAATEAFF. The chain links TRBV7-2 to TRBJ1-1, with 7 bases lining up with TRBD1. V lost 2 bases and J lost 4; bases outside the gene matches: 7. The CDR3 runs to 15 residues. The germline gives CDR1 SGHTA, CDR2 FQGNSA. Supplemented by reference TRBV7-2 and TRBJ1-1, the full variable domain reads GAGVSQSPSNKVTEKGKDVELRCDPISGHTALYWYRQSLGQGLEFLIYFQGNSAPDKSGLPSDRFSAERTGGSVSTLTIQRTQQEDSAVYLCASSLTKGAATEAFFGQGTRLTVV.

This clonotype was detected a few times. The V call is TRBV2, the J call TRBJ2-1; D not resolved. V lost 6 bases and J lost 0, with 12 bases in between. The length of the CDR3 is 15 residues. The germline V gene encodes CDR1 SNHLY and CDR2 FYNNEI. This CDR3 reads CASRGTIRSYNEQFF. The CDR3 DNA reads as TGTGCCAGCAGGGGCACTATCCGCTCCTACAATGAGCAGTTCTTC.

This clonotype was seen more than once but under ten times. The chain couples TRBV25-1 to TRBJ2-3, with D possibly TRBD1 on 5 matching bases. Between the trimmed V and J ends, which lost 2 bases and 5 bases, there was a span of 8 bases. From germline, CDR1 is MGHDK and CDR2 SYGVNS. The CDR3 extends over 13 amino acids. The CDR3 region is CASSEPGLDTQYF. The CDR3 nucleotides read TGTGCCAGCAGTGAACCAGGGTTAGATACGCAGTATTTT.

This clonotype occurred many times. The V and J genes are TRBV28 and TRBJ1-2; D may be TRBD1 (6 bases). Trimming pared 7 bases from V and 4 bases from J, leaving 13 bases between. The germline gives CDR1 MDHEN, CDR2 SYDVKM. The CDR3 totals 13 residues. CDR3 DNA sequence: TGTGCCAGCACCAGAAGGACAGTCTATGGCTACACCTTC. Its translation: CASTRRTVYGYTF.

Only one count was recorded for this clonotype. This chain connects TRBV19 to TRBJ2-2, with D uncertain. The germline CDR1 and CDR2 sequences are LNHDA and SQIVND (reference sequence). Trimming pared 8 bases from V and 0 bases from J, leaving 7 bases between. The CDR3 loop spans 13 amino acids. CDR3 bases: TGTGCCAGTCCGAAGACGAACACCGGGGAGCTGTTTTTT. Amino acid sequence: CASPKTNTGELFF.

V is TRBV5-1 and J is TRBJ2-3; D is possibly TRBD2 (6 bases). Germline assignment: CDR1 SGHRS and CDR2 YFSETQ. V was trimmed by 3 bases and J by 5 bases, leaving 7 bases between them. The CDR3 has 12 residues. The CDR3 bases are TGCGCCAGCAGCTGGCGGGAAGATACGCAGTATTTT. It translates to CASSWREDTQYF.

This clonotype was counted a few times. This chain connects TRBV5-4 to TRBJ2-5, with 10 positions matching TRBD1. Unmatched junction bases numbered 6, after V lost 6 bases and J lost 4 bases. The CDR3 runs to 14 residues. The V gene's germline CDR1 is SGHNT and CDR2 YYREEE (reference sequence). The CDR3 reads CASTRDRGRETQYF. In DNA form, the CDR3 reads TGTGCCAGCACCCGAGACAGGGGGCGAGAGACCCAGTACTTC.

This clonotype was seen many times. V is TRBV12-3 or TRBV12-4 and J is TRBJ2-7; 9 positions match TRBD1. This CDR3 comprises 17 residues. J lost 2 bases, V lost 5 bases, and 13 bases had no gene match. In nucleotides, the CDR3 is TGTGCCAGCAGTCCGGGGACAGGGATAATTTCTGCCTACGAGCAGTACTTC. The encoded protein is CASSPGTGIISAYEQYF.

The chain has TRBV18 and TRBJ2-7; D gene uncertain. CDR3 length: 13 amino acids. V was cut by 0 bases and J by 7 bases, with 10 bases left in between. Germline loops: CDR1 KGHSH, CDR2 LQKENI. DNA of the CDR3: TGTGCCAGCTCACCACCGTCGTTGAGAGAGCAGTACTTC. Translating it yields CASSPPSLREQYF.

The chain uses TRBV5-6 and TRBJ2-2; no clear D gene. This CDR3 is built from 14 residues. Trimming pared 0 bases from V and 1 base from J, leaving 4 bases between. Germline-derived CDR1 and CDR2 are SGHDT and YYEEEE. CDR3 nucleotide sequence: TGTGCCAGCAGCTTGGCCCAGAACACCGGGGAGCTGTTTTTT. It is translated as CASSLAQNTGELFF.

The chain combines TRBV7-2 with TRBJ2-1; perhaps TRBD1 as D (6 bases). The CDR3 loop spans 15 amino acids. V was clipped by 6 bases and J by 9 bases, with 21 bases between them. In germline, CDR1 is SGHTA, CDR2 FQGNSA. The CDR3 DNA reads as TGTGCCAGCAGAATTACAGGGTCACGAGATGGTGAGCAGTTCTTC. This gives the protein CASRITGSRDGEQFF.

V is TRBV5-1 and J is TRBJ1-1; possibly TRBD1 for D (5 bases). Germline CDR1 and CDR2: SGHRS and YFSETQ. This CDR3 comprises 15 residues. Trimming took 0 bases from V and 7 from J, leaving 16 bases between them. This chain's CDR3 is CASSLGTDQGIEAFF. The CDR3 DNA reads TGCGCCAGCAGCTTGGGTACAGATCAGGGAATTGAAGCTTTCTTT.

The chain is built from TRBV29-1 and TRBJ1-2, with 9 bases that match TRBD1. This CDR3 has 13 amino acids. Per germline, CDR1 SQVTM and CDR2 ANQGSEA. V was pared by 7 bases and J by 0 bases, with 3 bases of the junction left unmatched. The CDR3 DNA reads TGCAGCGACGGGACAGGGTCTAACTATGGCTACACCTTC. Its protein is CSDGTGSNYGYTF.

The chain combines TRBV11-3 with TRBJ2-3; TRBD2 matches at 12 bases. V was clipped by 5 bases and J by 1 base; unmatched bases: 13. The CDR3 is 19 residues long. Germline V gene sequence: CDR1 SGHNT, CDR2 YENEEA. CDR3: CASSASTSGRPPGTDTQYF. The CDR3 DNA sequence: TGTGCCAGCAGCGCCTCAACTAGCGGGAGGCCCCCGGGCACAGATACGCAGTATTTT.

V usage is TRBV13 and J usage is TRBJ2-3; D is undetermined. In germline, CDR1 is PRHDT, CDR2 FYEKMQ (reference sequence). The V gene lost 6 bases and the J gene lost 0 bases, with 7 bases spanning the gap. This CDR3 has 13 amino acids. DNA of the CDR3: TGTGCCAGCAGATACCGTAGCACAGATACGCAGTATTTT. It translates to CASRYRSTDTQYF.

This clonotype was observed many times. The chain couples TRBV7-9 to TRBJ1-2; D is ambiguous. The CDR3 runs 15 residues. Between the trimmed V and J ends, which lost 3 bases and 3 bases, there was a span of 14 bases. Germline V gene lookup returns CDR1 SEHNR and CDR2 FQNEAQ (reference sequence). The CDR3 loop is CASSFPSIRDYGYTF. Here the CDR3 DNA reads TGTGCCAGCAGCTTCCCCTCCATTCGGGACTATGGCTACACCTTC.